Shown below are 10 T cell receptor beta chains from a single sample sequenced in a study of blood T cells in healthy people across ages. Sample-barcoded 5' priming and a J-beta primer mix drove a second PCR of 7 to 11 cycles. MiXCR was run by TCRdb on the 5' RACE reads, yielding one entry per CDR3 protein. The table shows about 770,000 distinct CDR3 sequences, with around two fifths occurring only once. The sequencing sample was made of blood. The receptors stem from a man aged 60-69 years in good health.

V usage is TRBV18 and J usage is TRBJ2-7, with D perhaps TRBD2 (6 bases). Germline loops: CDR1 KGHSH, CDR2 LQKENI. The CDR3 runs 15 residues. The V end lost 3 bases, the J end lost 0 bases, and 12 bases lay between the germline ends. The CDR3 here is CASSPRGSGSYEQYF. CDR3 bases: TGTGCCAGCTCACCCCGGGGGAGTGGCTCCTACGAGCAGTACTTC.

This clonotype was recorded many times. The chain links TRBV6-2 or TRBV6-3 to TRBJ2-7; TRBD2 matches 8 bases. V trimming: 7 bases; J trimming: 3 bases; junction bases outside the gene matches: 14. Germline lookup yields CDR1 MNHEY and CDR2 SVGEGT. The CDR3 runs to 16 residues. The CDR3 region is CASTPQTSAASYEQYF. Here the CDR3 DNA reads TGTGCCAGCACCCCTCAGACTAGCGCGGCCAGCTACGAGCAGTACTTC.

CDR3 sequence: CASSVYTAGGNEQYF. The CDR3 region has the DNA TGTGCCAGCAGCGTTTACACGGCAGGAGGAAATGAGCAGTACTTC. This chain joins TRBV9 and TRBJ2-5; a weak D match, TRBD2 (5 bases). Per germline, CDR1 SGDLS and CDR2 YYNGEE. The V end was cut by 2 bases, the J end by 11 bases, with 22 bases between. CDR3 length: 15 amino acids.

This rearrangement joins TRBV6-1 to TRBJ1-4, with no clear D. Germline V gives CDR1 MNHNS, CDR2 SASEGT. Deletions cut 10 bases from V and 0 bases from J, with 12 bases between. CDR3 length: 14 residues. The CDR3 here is CATCGWSTNEKLFF. Written as DNA, the CDR3 is TGTGCCACCTGCGGGTGGTCAACTAATGAAAAACTGTTTTTT.

The chain combines TRBV5-1 with TRBJ2-3; a weak D match, TRBD1 (5 bases). Trimming took 5 bases from V and 2 from J, leaving 12 bases between them. This CDR3 has 14 amino acids. Looked up from germline, CDR1 is SGHRS and CDR2 is YFSETQ. CDR3 DNA: TGCGCCAGCAGGGACACCACTTCCACAGATACGCAGTATTTT. Translated: CASRDTTSTDTQYF.

DNA for the CDR3: TGCAGTGCTAGTAGGGGACTTGGTGAGCAGTTCTTC. Residues: CSASRGLGEQFF. The chain employs TRBV20-1 and TRBJ2-1; D possibly corresponds to TRBD2 (6 bases). This CDR3 contains 12 residues. The germline gives CDR1 DFQATT, CDR2 SNEGSKA (reference sequence). V was clipped by 3 bases and J by 9 bases, with 12 bases between them.

This clonotype came up a few times. The rearrangement links TRBV7-3 to TRBJ2-6; 7 bases match TRBD1. Germline V gene data show CDR1 as SGHTA and CDR2 as FQGTGA. Unmatched junction bases numbered 7, after V lost 4 bases and J lost 1 base. CDR3 length equals 17 residues. The CDR3 DNA reads as TGTGCCAGCAGCTCGACAGGGTTTACGTCTGGGGCCAACGTCCTGACTTTC. Translation: CASSSTGFTSGANVLTF.

The rearrangement uses TRBV20-1 and TRBJ2-7; 8 nucleotides match TRBD2. There are 14 residues in the CDR3. V was pared by 5 bases and J by 5 bases, with 11 bases of the junction left unmatched. Germline loops: CDR1 DFQATT, CDR2 SNEGSKA (reference sequence). In nucleotides, the CDR3 is TGCAGTGCTGGGGGGAGGACTAGCAGCGACGAGCAGTACTTC. Its translation is CSAGGRTSSDEQYF.

The chain recombines TRBV29-1 with TRBJ1-5; D perhaps matches TRBD1 (6 bases). There are 12 residues in the CDR3. V was cut by 6 bases and J by 4 bases, with 10 bases left in between. CDR1 is SQVTM, CDR2 ANQGSEA, per germline. CDR3 residues: CSVKQGNQPQHF. The DNA of the CDR3 is TGCAGCGTGAAACAGGGAAATCAGCCCCAGCATTTT. Full variable domain (remainder filled in from reference TRBV29-1 and TRBJ1-5): SAVISQKPSRDICQRGTSLTIQCQVDSQVTMMFWYRQQPGQSLTLIATANQGSEATYESGFVIDKFPISRPNLTFSTLTVSNMSPEDSSIYLCSVKQGNQPQHFGDGTRLSIL.

The chain couples TRBV20-1 to TRBJ2-5; D may be TRBD1 or TRBD2 (5 bases each). The CDR3 contains 17 residues. Germline V gene sequence: CDR1 DFQATT, CDR2 SNEGSKA (reference sequence). Deletions cut 1 base from V and 4 bases from J, with 22 bases between. CDR3 sequence: CSARVFGTPTRGETQYF. For the CDR3, the DNA is TGCAGTGCTAGAGTATTCGGGACCCCAACTAGGGGAGAGACCCAGTACTTC.